This T cell receptor beta chain originates from a study of T cell responses to AZD1222 COVID-19 vaccine. In regard to this clone: What it binds is unknown.

Assay: immunoSEQ multiplex PCR; the TCRdb copy retains only in-frame clones and omits some. Among 100,000 to 150,000 clones listed, around 90% were seen once. Overall study results and limits: Donor demographics were predominantly white British with a female majority; clonal diversity may be underestimated.

There are 13 residues in the CDR3. CDR1 SGHRS and CDR2 YFSETQ come from the germline V gene. V was clipped by 7 bases and J by 2 bases, with 9 bases between them. This clonotype was obtained from an adult in good health. The input for sequencing was peripheral blood, taken on day 0 of AZD1222 vaccination. V and J are TRBV5-1 and TRBJ2-2; D not certain. Here the CDR3 reads CASEALNTGELFF. CDR3 sequence (DNA): TGCGCCAGCGAGGCTCTTAACACCGGGGAGCTGTTTTTT.